Listed below are T cell receptor beta chains from one sample, sequenced in a study of T cell responses to AZD1222 COVID-19 vaccine. Generated by immunoSEQ multiplex PCR, the TCRdb table keeps only in-frame clones and is missing some. The repertoire holds some 200,000 clones, with approximately 92% as singletons. Specimen: peripheral blood, collected on day 0 of AZD1222 vaccination. The receptors stem from an adult in good health. Each CDR3 is given with its conserved first and last residue. Expanded clones get a size class; other rows say once, few or many, or leave the size out.

V gene	clone size	CDR3 protein
TRBV15	NA	CATGFHTRGTLDSGANVLTF
TRBV29-1	once	CSVEIVATNEKLFF
TRBV4-2	NA	CASSPYTGSGGADTQYF
TRBV9	NA	CASSVDEDYGYTF
TRBV5-6	once	CASSAAGTLWQPQHF
TRBV6-5	NA	CASTPTENTEAFF
TRBV9	NA	CASSHRGESYTEAFF
TRBV7-2	NA	CASRQSTGGITEAFF
TRBV11-2	NA	CASSSLSEGTYEQYF
TRBV12-5	NA	CASGPGQGYYGYTF
TRBV6-1	NA	CASSEAPGSNEKLFF
TRBV19	once	CASRTLVGVNTEAFF
TRBV18	NA	CASSPPGQSYEQYF
TRBV19	NA	CASSPDSYNEQFF
TRBV14	NA	CASSPTQDEQFF
TRBV29-1	NA	CSVDRGVLGNEQFF
TRBV5-8	NA	CASSPWAESYEQYF
TRBV28	NA	CASRSQGGNTIYF
TRBV7-7	once	CATPYNTGELFF
TRBV6-1	NA	CASSDQDTEAFF
TRBV7-2	NA	CASTGAGGVNTEAFF
TRBV3-1/TRBV3-2	NA	CASSRESNYGYTF
TRBV4-3	NA	CASSQEGRRINNQPQHF
TRBV10-2	NA	CASRGQGQTGELFF
TRBV30	NA	CAWSVGSLNGKLFF
TRBV6-5	NA	CASSSGQTRIAEAFF
TRBV3-1/TRBV3-2	NA	CASSQGPGEGQPQHF
TRBV7-9	NA	CASSLGVGEEYEQYF
TRBV5-1	few	CASSLGGAGINIQYF
TRBV28	NA	CASRGEDGAGPQAGYTF
TRBV19	NA	CASSRTGHLNTEAFF
TRBV7-2	once	CASSLSMGTPNEQYF
TRBV18	NA	CASSPTSGNTIYF
TRBV5-4	NA	CASSFPGGSGNTIYF
TRBV5-4	NA	CASSLAGGLGEKLFF
TRBV27	NA	CASSLSGQGAWGEQFF
TRBV27	NA	CASSFLSGSSYNEQFF
TRBV11-2	NA	CASSLPGQRNSPLHF
TRBV18	NA	CASSPRRDEQFF
TRBV20-1	NA	CSASWDRGLRSYNSPLHF
TRBV3-1/TRBV3-2	NA	CASSQGDITDTQYF
TRBV7-9	few	CASSLALAGITGELFF
TRBV6-5	NA	CASNQSRDREYGYTF
TRBV5-1	NA	CASSLDPDNTEAFF
TRBV11-2	NA	CASSLVDRGRGGYGYTF
TRBV6-2/TRBV6-3	once	CASSYPTSGGYHNEQFF
TRBV11-2	NA	CASSLSPGTTGYTF
TRBV19	few	CASSKRGMGDTGELFF
TRBV19	NA	CASSIDFQGVFYGYTF
TRBV14	NA	CASSPQGGVNTEAFF